Listed below are T cell receptor beta chains from one sample, sequenced in a study of response to subunit inactivated influenza vaccine. TCRdb redid the calling of the RT-PCR reads with MiXCR, one entry per CDR3 protein. The top ten clones hold 1.5% to 2% of a sample with about 520,000 distinct CDR3 sequences, approximately 24% of them seen once. The sequences come from CD4+ T cells sorted from PBMCs, collected around 5 days after vaccination. All receptors come from a middle-aged man who received an inactivated influenza vaccine. CDR3s include the opening cysteine and the closing phenylalanine or tryptophan. D genes are given only for firm matches. Clone size is not always given. Where it is, it says once, few, many or a class for expanded clones.

J	D	V	size	DNA	CDR3
TRBJ2-5	TRBD2	TRBV7-2	many	TGTGCCAGCAGCGCTCAGCGGGGGAGGTTTCAAGAGACCCAGTACTTC	CASSAQRGRFQETQYF
TRBJ2-5	TRBD2	TRBV28	NA	TGTGCCAGCAGTGTTAGCGGGGCCTTAATGCAAGAGACCCAGTACTTC	CASSVSGALMQETQYF
TRBJ2-3	NA	TRBV20-1	NA	TGCAGTGCTAGAGATCCTGGAAGCACAGATACGCAGTATTTT	CSARDPGSTDTQYF
TRBJ2-1	NA	TRBV24-1	many	TGTGCCACCAGTGACCCGCAAATCAATGAGCAGTTCTTC	CATSDPQINEQFF
TRBJ2-7	TRBD2	TRBV20-1	few	TGCAGTGCTAGAGGGGAGTGGGAGGGCTCCTACGAGCAGTACTTC	CSARGEWEGSYEQYF
TRBJ1-2	TRBD1	TRBV28	few	TGTGCCAGCAGTTCCTCGGACAGGGAAGGTGGAGGCTACACCTTC	CASSSSDREGGGYTF
TRBJ2-7	NA	TRBV20-1	NA	TGCAGTGCTAGAGATCCGAGGAGGCAGTACTTC	CSARDPRRQYF
TRBJ1-3	NA	TRBV10-3	NA	TGTGCCACCCAGGCCTCTGGAAACACCATATATTTT	CATQASGNTIYF
TRBJ2-3	TRBD2	TRBV6-2/TRBV6-3	few	TGTGCCAGCAGGCTTGGACTAGCGGGAACTAGCACAGATACGCAGTATTTT	CASRLGLAGTSTDTQYF
TRBJ2-5	TRBD2	TRBV20-1	NA	TGCAGTGCTCCGGGACTAGGGGAGACCCAGTACTTC	CSAPGLGETQYF
TRBJ2-2	TRBD1	TRBV20-1	NA	TGCAGTGCTAGAGCCGCCCGGGACAGGAACACCGGGGAGCTGTTTTTT	CSARAARDRNTGELFF
TRBJ2-5	TRBD1	TRBV29-1	many	TGCAGCGGCGGGGACAGGGGAGAGACCCAGTACTTC	CSGGDRGETQYF
TRBJ2-3	NA	TRBV6-2/TRBV6-3	NA	TGTGCCGGTAGGAGGGGGGGTACAGATACGCAGTATTTT	CAGRRGGTDTQYF
TRBJ1-2	NA	TRBV5-1	NA	TGCGCCAGCAGCTTGGGGTCAGTACTACCTATCTATGGCTACACCTTC	CASSLGSVLPIYGYTF
TRBJ1-2	NA	TRBV15	few	TGTGCCACCAGCAGAGTTCGGTACTCTGGCTACACCTTC	CATSRVRYSGYTF
TRBJ1-1	NA	TRBV20-1	NA	TGCAGTGCTAGAGAGATGAGAGAAGCTTTCTTT	CSAREMREAFF
TRBJ2-5	TRBD2	TRBV18	few	TGTGCCAGCTCACCGAGTACTAGCGTGGGGGAGACCCAGTACTTC	CASSPSTSVGETQYF
TRBJ2-3	NA	TRBV6-2/TRBV6-3	few	TGTGCCACCGCAGGGGGGTGGGCAGATACGCAGTATTTT	CATAGGWADTQYF
TRBJ2-4	NA	TRBV12-3/TRBV12-4	few	TGTGCCAGCAGTCCCCGGAGGGGGATTCGGGTAAACATTCAGTACTTC	CASSPRRGIRVNIQYF
TRBJ2-5	NA	TRBV7-2	few	TGTGCCAGCAGCTTAGGGGGGGCTCAGTACTTC	CASSLGGAQYF
TRBJ2-7	TRBD1	TRBV7-2	NA	TGTGCCAGCAGCTTAAGACCGGACAGGTCCTACGAGCAGTACTTC	CASSLRPDRSYEQYF
TRBJ2-7	TRBD2	TRBV5-1	NA	TGCGCCAGCAGCTTGCGGCTAGCGGGTGCGACCTACGAGCAGTACTTC	CASSLRLAGATYEQYF
TRBJ2-2	TRBD1	TRBV6-1	few	TGTGCCAGCAGTAGGGACAGCACAAACACCGGGGAGCTGTTTTTT	CASSRDSTNTGELFF
TRBJ2-1	TRBD1	TRBV7-9	NA	TGTGCCAGCAGCCCTGGACAGGGGGGAAACAATGAGCAGTTCTTC	CASSPGQGGNNEQFF
TRBJ2-3	NA	TRBV18	NA	TGTGCCAGCTCACCACTCGTGGAGGTCCCAGATACGCAGTATTTT	CASSPLVEVPDTQYF
TRBJ1-2	NA	TRBV28	NA	TGTGCCAGCACGCCGACGCCGCTACATGGCTACACCTTC	CASTPTPLHGYTF
TRBJ2-7	NA	TRBV10-3	few	TGTGCCTTCCAAAGGGACCGCTCCTACGAGCAGTACTTC	CAFQRDRSYEQYF
TRBJ2-7	NA	TRBV7-2	NA	TGTGCCAGCACGGTGGCAGGGACCTACGAGCAGTACTTC	CASTVAGTYEQYF
TRBJ2-1	TRBD1	TRBV5-1	many	TGCGCCAGCAGCTTAGCCGGGACAGGGGTACGCAATGAGCAGTTCTTC	CASSLAGTGVRNEQFF
TRBJ1-2	NA	TRBV30	NA	TGTGCCTGCCAAGTAAGGGGGAGCTATGGCTACACCTTC	CACQVRGSYGYTF
TRBJ2-3	TRBD1	TRBV12-3/TRBV12-4	NA	TGTGCCAGCAGTTTACAGGGACAGCGAACAGATACGCAGTATTTT	CASSLQGQRTDTQYF
TRBJ1-5	NA	TRBV6-1	NA	TGTGCCAGCAGGAGGAGGCGGGAGAGCTATAGCAATCAGCCCCAGCATTTT	CASRRRRESYSNQPQHF
TRBJ2-1	NA	TRBV24-1	NA	TGTGCCACCAGTGATGCAACAGGTAACAATGAGCAGTTCTTC	CATSDATGNNEQFF
TRBJ2-2	NA	TRBV6-2/TRBV6-3	few	TGTGCCAGCAGGCCCCCTGGGGGGACCACCGGGGAGCTGTTTTTT	CASRPPGGTTGELFF
TRBJ2-5	NA	TRBV12-3/TRBV12-4	few	TGTGCCAGCAGTCGCTGGATAAGAGAGACCCAGTACTTC	CASSRWIRETQYF
TRBJ2-6	TRBD1	TRBV29-1	few	TGCAGCGTTGCCGGGACAGGCCTCTCTGGGGCCAACGTCCTGACTTTC	CSVAGTGLSGANVLTF
TRBJ2-1	TRBD1	TRBV29-1	NA	TGCAGGGCCGGGACAGGGGGCAATGAGCAGTTCTTC	CRAGTGGNEQFF
TRBJ2-5	NA	TRBV11-2	NA	TGTGCCAGCAGCTTCGGGATGAGGGAGACCCAGTACTTC	CASSFGMRETQYF
TRBJ1-2	TRBD1	TRBV29-1	NA	TGCAGCGCAGGACAGGGCTATGGCTACACCTTC	CSAGQGYGYTF
TRBJ2-3	TRBD2	TRBV20-1	NA	TGCAGTGGACTATTTCTAGCGGGATACACAGATACGCAGTATTTT	CSGLFLAGYTDTQYF
TRBJ2-5	NA	TRBV5-1	NA	TGCGCCAGCAGCTTGGCCTCCAGGGGACAAGAGACCCAGTACTTC	CASSLASRGQETQYF
TRBJ1-1	NA	TRBV29-1	NA	TGCAGCGTTGTGACCACAGCCTCTGAACCTTTCTTT	CSVVTTASEPFF
TRBJ2-3	TRBD2	TRBV4-2	NA	TGTGCCAGCAGCCTACAGACTAGCGGGATATCAGATACGCAGTATTTT	CASSLQTSGISDTQYF
TRBJ2-5	NA	TRBV7-8	NA	TGTGCCAGCAGCTTAGCGGCAGTAAGCGAAGAGACCCAGTACTTC	CASSLAAVSEETQYF
TRBJ2-7	NA	TRBV3-1	once	TGTGCCAGCAGCCAAGGGATCCGGACACAGACCTACGAGCAGTACTTC	CASSQGIRTQTYEQYF
TRBJ2-2	TRBD2	TRBV7-6	few	TGTGCCAGCAGCTTAGATGCTAGCGGGCATTTGAACACCGGGGAGCTGTTTTTT	CASSLDASGHLNTGELFF
TRBJ1-3	TRBD1	TRBV5-1	many	TGCGCCAGCAGCTTAACCGGGACAGGGGTCGGAAACACCATATATTTT	CASSLTGTGVGNTIYF
TRBJ1-6	NA	TRBV6-5	NA	TGTGCCAGCAGTTACTCCTACAGGAATAATTCACCCCTCCACTTT	CASSYSYRNNSPLHF
TRBJ2-7	NA	TRBV15	few	TGTGCCACCAGCAGAGAACAGGGCCCCTACGAGCAGTACTTC	CATSREQGPYEQYF
TRBJ2-2	NA	TRBV11-2	few	TGTGCCAGCAGACGGCCGGGAAGGAACACCGGGGAGCTGTTTTTT	CASRRPGRNTGELFF
TRBJ2-5	NA	TRBV12-5	few	TGTGCTAGTGGACAGGGAAAGACCCAGTACTTC	CASGQGKTQYF
TRBJ2-1	TRBD1	TRBV28	few	TGTGCCAGCAGTCCATTACCACTGGGAGTGTTTGAGTCCACAGGGGGCGATGAGCAGTTCTTC	CASSPLPLGVFESTGGDEQFF
TRBJ2-1	TRBD2	TRBV6-2/TRBV6-3	few	TGTGCCAGCAGTCCCGGGACTAGCAGGAATGAGCAGTTCTTC	CASSPGTSRNEQFF
TRBJ2-7	TRBD1	TRBV20-1	few	TGCAGTGCTCGGGACAGACTCTACGAGCAGTACTTC	CSARDRLYEQYF
TRBJ2-2	NA	TRBV7-3	NA	TGTGCCAGCAGCTTAGGTGACTTTCCGAACACCGGGGAGCTGTTTTTT	CASSLGDFPNTGELFF
TRBJ2-3	TRBD2	TRBV12-3/TRBV12-4	NA	TGTGCCAGCAGCCCCACAAGCGGGAGCGGGACAGATACGCAGTATTTT	CASSPTSGSGTDTQYF
TRBJ1-2	NA	TRBV3-1	few	TGTGCCAGCAGCCGCAACGCCGGGAGACACTATGGCTACACCTTC	CASSRNAGRHYGYTF
TRBJ2-1	TRBD2	TRBV6-5	many	TGTGCCAGCAGTTACTCACCCGGGGGGGCTTTTCCCCATGAGCAGTTCTTC	CASSYSPGGAFPHEQFF
TRBJ2-7	TRBD1	TRBV12-3/TRBV12-4	few	TGTGCCAGCGGGGGACAGGTAGTCTACGAGCAGTACTTC	CASGGQVVYEQYF
TRBJ2-5	TRBD1	TRBV5-1	NA	TGCGCCAGCAGCTTGAGAGTCGTGGCAGGGGGCGAAGAGACCCAGTACTTC	CASSLRVVAGGEETQYF